Shown below are 16 T cell receptor beta chains from a single sample sequenced in a study of T cells in Graves' hyperthyroidism and ophthalmopathy. Using RNA transcripts as the source, TCR beta CDR3 regions were amplified. A first-round RT-PCR of the TCR CDR3 used the HTBI primer set. TCRdb called the multiplex PCR reads again in MiXCR, with one record for every CDR3 protein. The sample lists 600,000 or so distinct CDR3 sequences; 13% to 15% were seen once. The sample taken for sequencing was blood. These receptor sequences come from a young woman with Graves' ophthalmopathy.

This clonotype occurred many times. A read error may account for a junction end that differs from germline. The V call is TRBV6-1, the J call TRBJ2-7, with D maybe TRBD1 (5 bases). CDR1 is MNHNS, CDR2 SASEGT, per germline. The CDR3 length is 12 residues. DNA of the CDR3: TGTGCCTGCAGGGTCCTAGGGGACGAGCAGTACTTC. Amino acids: CACRVLGDEQYF.

This clonotype appeared many times. The chain recombines TRBV11-2 with TRBJ2-3; D not certain. Looked up from germline, CDR1 is SGHAT and CDR2 is FQNNGV. V was pared by 7 bases and J by 4 bases, with 15 bases between. This CDR3 is built from 14 residues. CDR3 in DNA: TGTGCCAGCAAAATCTCATATCTGGCAGATACGCAGTATTTT. Translated: CASKISYLADTQYF.

This chain connects TRBV30 to TRBJ2-7, with a possible D match to TRBD1 (6 bases). The V end lost 5 bases, the J end lost 3 bases, and 8 bases lay between the germline ends. This CDR3 has 11 amino acids. Germline CDR1 GTSNPN, CDR2 SVGIG (reference sequence). DNA for the CDR3: TGTGCCTGGGCACAGGGCTACGAGCAGTACTTC. Translation: CAWAQGYEQYF.

J is TRBJ2-3 and V is TRBV6-8; 8 nucleotides line up with TRBD1. From germline, CDR1 is MNHGY and CDR2 SAAAGT. V trimming: 4 bases; J trimming: 6 bases; junction bases outside the gene matches: 9. The CDR3 extends over 15 amino acids. The CDR3 loop is CASSSTGAIGDTQYF. The DNA of the CDR3 is TGTGCCAGCAGTTCGACAGGGGCCATAGGTGATACGCAGTATTTT.

This clonotype was recorded many times. The chain uses TRBV12-3 or TRBV12-4 and TRBJ2-5; D not certain. The CDR3 runs 14 residues. V gave up 6 bases and J gave up 4 bases, with 15 bases separating them. This chain's CDR3 is CASSQLEDGETQYF. CDR3 coding DNA: TGTGCCAGCAGCCAGCTCGAGGACGGAGAGACCCAGTACTTC.

This clonotype was seen ten or more times. V usage is TRBV20-1 and J usage is TRBJ2-7, with a weak D call TRBD1 (5 bases). Per the germline V gene, CDR1 is DFQATT and CDR2 is SNEGSKA (reference sequence). The V end lost 4 bases, the J end lost 3 bases, and 13 bases lay between the germline ends. The CDR3 totals 13 residues. The CDR3 DNA reads TGCAGTGCTAAGTCACAGGTTGACTACGAGCAGTACTTC. Translating it yields CSAKSQVDYEQYF.

Many counts were recorded for this clonotype. The CDR3 bases are TGCAGTGCTGCCGGGCCCTACTTC. Translation gives CSAAGPYF. The rearrangement joins TRBV20-1 to TRBJ2-5; D is uncertain. The CDR3 loop spans 8 amino acids. Germline-derived CDR1 and CDR2 are DFQATT and SNEGSKA (reference sequence). V gave up 5 bases and J gave up 14 bases, with 9 bases separating them.

V and J are TRBV12-3 or TRBV12-4 and TRBJ2-3; D not certain. The V end was cut by 6 bases, the J end by 3 bases, with 13 bases between. The CDR3 has 14 amino acids. The CDR3 nucleotides are TGTGCCAGCAGCCAGACGGGTGCAACAGATACGCAGTATTTT. Translating it yields CASSQTGATDTQYF.

Comments on this clonotype: At one boundary the junction diverges from the germline segment, which might be a read error. V is TRBV20-1 and J is TRBJ1-4; D gene ambiguous. Germline CDR1 reads DFQATT; CDR2 reads SNEGSKA (reference sequence). CDR3 length: 12 residues. The CDR3 reads CSARDTNEKLSF. The CDR3 DNA follows: TGCAGTGCTAGAGATACAAATGAAAAACTGTCTTTT.

For this clonotype: This sequence may be a read error, since a much larger clone differs from it by one base. The V gene is TRBV5-1, the J gene TRBJ1-1; D perhaps matches TRBD1 (5 bases). Per germline, CDR1 SGHRS and CDR2 YFSETQ. The CDR3 loop spans 14 amino acids. The V end was cut by 6 bases, the J end by 0 bases, with 12 bases between. The CDR3 DNA reads as TGCGCCAGCACCCTTGCAGGGTTGAACACTGAAGCTTTCTTT. As protein: CASTLAGLNTEAFF. Drawing the rest from reference TRBV5-1 and TRBJ1-1, the complete variable domain is KAGVTQTPRYLIKTRGQQVTLSCSPISGHRSVSWYQQTPGQGLQFLFEYFSETQRNKGNFPGRFSGRQFSNSRSEMNVSTLELGDSALYLCASTLAGLNTEAFFGQGTRLTVV.

The V gene is TRBV6-2 or TRBV6-3, the J gene TRBJ2-1; TRBD2 agrees at 11 bases. This CDR3 comprises 20 residues. The germline V gene encodes CDR1 MNHEY and CDR2 SVGEGT. V shed 0 bases and J 4 bases; nucleotides not matched to a gene: 14. For the CDR3, the DNA is TGTGCCAGCAGTTACTCCGGGACTAGCGGTCCGACCTCTAGGTACAATGAGCAGTTCTTC. Encoded protein: CASSYSGTSGPTSRYNEQFF.

This clonotype has at least ten counts. The chain has TRBV12-3 or TRBV12-4 and TRBJ2-7; D is uncertain. Trimming removed 2 bases at V and 2 bases at J, with 7 bases between. The CDR3 runs to 13 residues. DNA for the CDR3: TGTGCCAGCAGTTTATGGCTCCCCTACGAGCAGTACTTC. Translation: CASSLWLPYEQYF.

This clonotype was observed many times. An end of the junction differs from the germline gene, which may be a read error. The chain employs TRBV5-8 and TRBJ1-2; 8 bases are a match to TRBD1. The CDR3 has 15 amino acids. CDR1 is SGHTS, CDR2 YDEGEE, per germline. The CDR3 bases are TGTGCCAGCACCTCTCCGGACAGGGCTAACCATGGCTACACCTTC. Encoded protein: CASTSPDRANHGYTF.

There are many counts of this clonotype. The V gene is TRBV3-1, the J gene TRBJ2-1; 9 bases align to TRBD1. The CDR3 is made up of 16 amino acids. CDR1 is LGHDT, CDR2 YNNKEL, per germline (reference sequence). Germline trimming cut 1 base from V and 6 bases from J; bases unmatched to any gene: 7. CDR3 in amino acids: CASSQGETGGSNEQFF. In nucleotides, the CDR3 is TGTGCCAGCAGCCAAGGGGAGACAGGGGGAAGCAATGAGCAGTTCTTC.

This clonotype was observed many times. The chain is built from TRBV7-2 and TRBJ2-3; D assignment may be TRBD1 or TRBD2 (5 bases each). The V gene lost 4 bases and the J gene lost 2 bases, with 16 bases spanning the gap. In germline, CDR1 is SGHTA, CDR2 FQGNSA. The CDR3 runs to 16 residues. The CDR3 nucleotides read TGTGCCAGCAGCTCCGAACTGGGACGGAACACAGATACGCAGTATTTT. Its protein product is CASSSELGRNTDTQYF.

The chain joins TRBV6-2 or TRBV6-3 to TRBJ2-2; D may be TRBD2 (6 bases). V dropped 4 bases and J dropped 4 bases, with 13 bases sitting between them. Germline V CDR1 and CDR2: MNHEY, SVGEGT. There are 15 residues in the CDR3. CDR3 sequence: CASSWGLVGTGELFF. DNA of the CDR3: TGTGCCAGCAGTTGGGGACTGGTGGGCACCGGGGAGCTGTTTTTT.